This TCR beta chain was documented in a study of T cells in localized non-small cell lung cancer. The method was immunoSEQ multiplex PCR; TCRdb's version includes in-frame clones alone and lacks a portion of them. The sample yields under 35,000 clones, 92% seen once. V lost 4 bases, J lost 5 bases, and 6 bases lay in between. There are 12 residues in the CDR3. Looked up from germline, CDR1 is MRHNA and CDR2 is SNTAGT. V gene TRBV6-4 combines with J gene TRBJ2-1; D call uncertain. This receptor was obtained from a female donor of 60 years or more with stage I lung adenocarcinoma. Sequenced here: peripheral blood, sampled before any cancer treatment. CDR3 loop: CASSAENNEQFF. CDR3 nucleotides: TGTGCCAGCAGTGCGGAAAACAATGAGCAGTTCTTC.